A selection of T cell receptor beta chains follows, all from one sample in a study of blood T cell repertoires in COVID-19. The repertoire was sequenced with immunoSEQ multiplex PCR; TCRdb's copy has only in-frame clones and lacks some. The sample contains around 74,000 clones, around nine tenths of which appear only once. Sequencing was performed on peripheral blood. The origin of the receptors is a man between 50 and 59 years old with active COVID-19. Both conserved end residues are part of each CDR3. D genes are given only for firm matches. A row's size may be missing; if present it is once, few, many or a size class.

>.|TRBV6-1|TRBJ2-1|TRBD2
CASSERRTSGVDEQFF
TGTGCCAGCAGTGAAAGGAGGACTAGCGGGGTAGATGAGCAGTTCTTC
>.|TRBV19|TRBJ1-1|TRBD1
CASSIGTAYRGTEAFF
TGTGCCAGTAGTATTGGGACAGCGTATAGGGGCACTGAAGCTTTCTTT
>.|TRBV7-9|TRBJ2-1|.
CASSLDTHNEQFF
TGTGCCAGCAGCTTGGACACCCACAATGAGCAGTTCTTC
>.|TRBV7-2|TRBJ2-1|TRBD2
CASSSTSGSYNEQFF
TGTGCCAGCAGTTCGACTAGCGGCTCCTACAATGAGCAGTTCTTC
>.|TRBV30|TRBJ2-7|TRBD1
CAWRGQGLAYEQYF
TGTGCCTGGAGGGGACAGGGGCTTGCCTACGAGCAGTACTTC
>.|TRBV19|TRBJ1-1|.
CASSMTGNTEAFF
TGTGCCAGTAGTATGACAGGGAACACTGAAGCTTTCTTT
>.|TRBV5-8|TRBJ1-5|.
CASSLRENQPQHF
TGTGCCAGCAGCTTACGAGAAAATCAGCCCCAGCATTTT
>.|TRBV28|TRBJ1-4|.
CASNPAGGPVGVKLFF
TGTGCCAGCAACCCGGCTGGAGGACCCGTGGGTGTGAAACTGTTTTTT
>once|TRBV9|TRBJ2-1|TRBD2
CASSVGGSGRGMYEQFF
TGTGCCAGCAGCGTAGGTGGTAGCGGGAGGGGAATGTATGAGCAGTTCTTC
>.|TRBV19|TRBJ2-2|TRBD1
CASSSSLGQGSGELFF
TGTGCCAGTTCTAGCTCTCTGGGACAGGGATCCGGGGAGCTGTTTTTT
>once|TRBV4-1|TRBJ1-2|.
CASSLERGVGRGYTF
TGCGCCAGCAGCCTCGAACGGGGGGTGGGTCGTGGCTACACCTTC
>.|TRBV28|TRBJ2-1|.
CASRDWNEQFF
TGTGCCAGTCGAGACTGGAATGAGCAGTTCTTC
>.|TRBV6-5|TRBJ1-6|TRBD1
CASRGQGSYNSPLHF
TGTGCCAGCAGGGGACAGGGTTCCTATAATTCACCCCTCCACTTT
>.|TRBV25-1|TRBJ2-3|.
CASTPGALSTDTQYF
TGTGCCTCGACCCCAGGGGCGCTGAGCACAGATACGCAGTATTTT
>.|TRBV11-3|TRBJ2-7|TRBD1
CASSLRDRLCEQYF
TGTGCCAGCAGCTTACGGGACAGGTTATGCGAGCAGTACTTC
>once|TRBV21-1|TRBJ2-7|.
CASSKEDGRAYEQYF
TGTGCCAGCAGCAAAGAGGACGGGAGGGCTTACGAGCAGTACTTC